This entry concerns a single T cell receptor (beta chain). By its share of the sample, this clone is medium-sized (0.01 to 0.1%). No antigen is known for it. Base qualities are missing; no much larger clone stands one base away. This sample's treatment or condition label indicates: randomized to nivolumab then ipilimumab (arm A) or the reverse (arm B). None of the trial patients had been given prior DNA-damaging chemotherapy. CheckMate 064, a randomized, open-label phase II trial of sequential checkpoint blockade, was the source of the samples, all of which came from patients with melanoma. Genomic DNA from formalin-fixed paraffin-embedded (FFPE) tissue samples served as the input for tumor TCR sequencing. CDR1 LNHDA and CDR2 SQIVND were looked up in the germline V gene (reference sequence). Trimming accounts for 1 base at V and 2 bases at J, while the number of junction bases matched to no gene is 3. Its CDR3 holds 15 amino acids, cysteine through phenylalanine. The entry retains the CDR3 DNA only, 45 bases that are in frame from base 1.

The sample belongs to a study of sequential checkpoint blockade in melanoma (dated by TCRdb to about 2019). Regarding the research as a whole: Using 1:1 randomization, the trial assigned patients either to first-line nivolumab followed by ipilimumab (arm A) or to ipilimumab followed by nivolumab (arm B). The same lesion was the source of 75% to 90% of the matched pre- and post-treatment tumor biopsy pairs. Maintenance nivolumab was given following each of the two trial sequences. DNA from more than 75 melanoma tumor samples collected before treatment underwent TCRbeta immunosequencing. Matched tumor biopsies were taken from 20 or so patients before treatment and at week 13, after single-agent nivolumab (arm A) or ipilimumab (arm B). Broad study findings and their caveats: In the nivolumab-first arm (arm A), pretreatment tumor TIL clonality was associated with response (P = .04). PD-L1 staining and CD8+ T-cell counts correlated with tumor T-cell fraction and clonality, whereas mutational load did not. Achieving clinical benefit was about 30 times more likely for patients whose tumor T-cell fraction and clonality increased by week 13. Within-arm analyses of tumor T-cell fraction were limited by small sample sizes and reduced statistical power. Validation of the response-prediction model combining TCR metrics and mutation burden is needed in larger, independent patient cohorts.

The immunoSEQ Assay was used to immunosequence TCRbeta CDR3 regions from genomic DNA. Prior to high-throughput sequencing, genomic DNA was amplified by bias-controlled multiplex PCR. In the authors' own workflow: To quantify the absolute abundance of each unique TCRbeta CDR3 region, the sequences were collapsed and filtered. Clonality was defined as 1 minus Pielou's evenness and was calculated using productive rearrangements only. Tumor T-cell fraction was computed by normalizing TCRbeta template counts to usable DNA, estimated from several housekeeping genes. A previously published method was used to identify clones with significantly greater frequencies in on-treatment samples than in baseline samples. As stored in TCRdb, this immuneACCESS dataset retains in-frame rearrangements with V and J assigned. A fraction of the clones does not appear; measured against another copy, unresolved V genes explain less than half of the discrepancy, and the remainder lacks a known reason. The V and J calls and clone size come from that table; D and trimming were worked out from the DNA. The sample table holds 5,100 or so clones, of which 25% to 30% were seen once. The ten biggest clones cover approximately 20% of the sample.

This sample comprised tumor tissue (inferred from file names), obtained from a patient given nivolumab and ipilimumab in sequence. This TCR was sampled from a human donor with melanoma. This chain is built from TRBV19 and TRBJ2-7; 9 bases in the junction line up with TRBD1. The CDR3 reads CASSIGGQGTYEQYF. The DNA sequence is TGTGCCAGTAGTATAGGGGGACAGGGCACCTACGAGCAGTACTTC.